These 23 T cell receptor beta chains originate from one sample sequenced in a study of technical replicates of blood from several donors. Using immunoSEQ multiplex PCR, the repertoire was profiled, and TCRdb retains in-frame clones only, with some absent. The sample consists of 65,000 to 80,000 clones, over 95% of them appearing once. Sample: T cells isolated from PBMCs. These receptors were taken from a human donor in good health.

The chain is built from TRBV7-8 and TRBJ2-1; D is possibly TRBD1 (5 bases). Germline CDR1 and CDR2: SGHVS and FQNEAQ. The CDR3 runs to 16 residues. V lost 1 base and J lost 7, with 17 bases in between. CDR3 loop: CASSLEGQGLRNEQFF. In nucleotides, the CDR3 is TGTGCCAGCAGCTTAGAGGGCCAGGGCCTAAGGAATGAGCAGTTCTTC.

The V gene is TRBV7-9, the J gene TRBJ2-2; 8 positions match TRBD2. This CDR3 contains 16 residues. The junction had 8 bases not matched to a gene; V was cut back by 1 base and J by 7 bases. CDR1 is SEHNR and CDR2 is FQNEAQ in the germline V gene (reference sequence). DNA of the CDR3: TGTGCCAGCAGCTTAGAGGTAGCGGGACGGGTCGGGGAGCTGTTTTTT. This codes for CASSLEVAGRVGELFF. Filled out from reference TRBV7-9 and TRBJ2-2, the complete variable domain reads DTGVSQNPRHKITKRGQNVTFRCDPISEHNRLYWYRQTLGQGPEFLTYFQNEAQLEKSRLLSDRFSAERPKGSFSTLEIQRTEQGDSAMYLCASSLEVAGRVGELFFGEGSRLTVL.

V usage is TRBV7-2 and J usage is TRBJ2-7; unclear D gene. Germline CDR1 and CDR2: SGHTA and FQGNSA. CDR3 length equals 15 residues. With 5 bases removed from V and 0 bases from J, the gap between germline ends came to 14 bases. The CDR3 DNA sequence: TGTGCCAGCAGCCCCCTGTCGCGAAGCTCCTACGAGCAGTACTTC. This translates into CASSPLSRSSYEQYF.

The chain links TRBV5-4 to TRBJ1-4, with 9 bases that match TRBD1. Germline V gene sequence: CDR1 SGHNT, CDR2 YYREEE (reference sequence). Germline trimming cut 3 bases from V and 8 bases from J; bases unmatched to any gene: 8. This CDR3 region has 15 residues. The DNA for the CDR3 is TGTGCCAGCAGCTCAAGGGACAGGGAAGGCGAAAAACTGTTTTTT. Its translation: CASSSRDREGEKLFF.

The chain has TRBV6-1 and TRBJ2-5, with TRBD2 identical over 10 bases. The trim removed 4 bases at V and 1 base at J, leaving 6 bases unmatched. CDR3 length: 16 amino acids. Germline values: CDR1 MNHNS, CDR2 SASEGT. The CDR3 DNA reads TGTGCCAGCAGTGCGCGGACTAGCGGCCTCCAAGAGACCCAGTACTTC. Its translation is CASSARTSGLQETQYF.

V gene TRBV7-6 combines with J gene TRBJ2-7; D remains ambiguous. Trimming removed 0 bases from V and 0 bases from J, with 9 bases in between. Germline values: CDR1 SGHVS, CDR2 FNYEAQ. The CDR3 length is 15 residues. CDR3 loop: CASSLAGQVSYEQYF. The CDR3 DNA follows: TGTGCCAGCAGCTTAGCGGGCCAGGTCTCCTACGAGCAGTACTTC.

V and J are TRBV6-1 and TRBJ2-5; D might be TRBD1 (6 bases). The CDR3 is made up of 13 amino acids. V was clipped by 7 bases and J by 5 bases, with 14 bases between them. CDR1 is MNHNS and CDR2 is SASEGT in the germline V gene. This chain's CDR3 is CASTLGAGETQYF. The CDR3 nucleotides read TGTGCCAGCACTCTGGGGGCTGGGGAGACCCAGTACTTC.

The chain combines TRBV11-3 with TRBJ2-1, with 11 bases that match TRBD2. The CDR3 extends over 15 amino acids. The germline V gene has CDR1 SGHNT and CDR2 YENEEA. V lost 4 bases and J lost 6; bases outside the gene matches: 5. Written as DNA, the CDR3 is TGTGCCAGCAGCTGGGGACTAGCGGAGTCCAATGAGCAGTTCTTC. This sequence encodes CASSWGLAESNEQFF.

The chain combines TRBV7-2 with TRBJ1-4, with D maybe TRBD1 (6 bases). The CDR3 extends over 15 amino acids. Germline loops: CDR1 SGHTA, CDR2 FQGNSA. The germline V and J ends were trimmed by 4 bases and 5 bases, with 14 bases remaining between them. CDR3 sequence (DNA): TGTGCCAGCAGCTATAGTGGGGGCCCAAATGAAAAACTGTTTTTT. Residues: CASSYSGGPNEKLFF. Supplemented by reference TRBV7-2 and TRBJ1-4, the full variable domain reads GAGVSQSPSNKVTEKGKDVELRCDPISGHTALYWYRQSLGQGLEFLIYFQGNSAPDKSGLPSDRFSAERTGGSVSTLTIQRTQQEDSAVYLCASSYSGGPNEKLFFGSGTQLSVL.

This chain uses TRBV7-2 with TRBJ2-7; D unclear. Germline CDR1 SGHTA, CDR2 FQGNSA. The CDR3 length is 14 residues. Trimming took off 2 bases at V and 5 bases at J, with 13 bases between the two ends. This CDR3 reads CASSLFTKSHEQYF. Written as DNA, the CDR3 is TGTGCCAGCAGCTTATTTACTAAGAGCCACGAGCAGTACTTC.

J is TRBJ1-1 and V is TRBV7-2; 8 nucleotides align to TRBD1. The V segment lost 2 bases and the J segment 5 bases; nucleotides outside the gene matches: 4. Germline V gene sequence: CDR1 SGHTA, CDR2 FQGNSA. CDR3 length equals 14 residues. The CDR3: CASSLYQGATEAFF. DNA for the CDR3: TGTGCCAGCAGCTTATATCAGGGGGCGACTGAAGCTTTCTTT.

This clone appeared a single time. The chain combines TRBV7-9 with TRBJ2-7; 12 nucleotides match TRBD2. V gave up 3 bases and J gave up 1 base; unmatched junction bases: 10. This CDR3 contains 18 residues. Germline V gene lookup returns CDR1 SEHNR and CDR2 FQNEAQ (reference sequence). In nucleotides, the CDR3 is TGTGCCAGCAGCTTCCTAGCGGGAGGGCCTTTAAAGTCCTACGAGCAGTACTTC. It encodes CASSFLAGGPLKSYEQYF.

This chain uses TRBV4-3 with TRBJ2-7; 7 bases line up with TRBD2. Germline trimming cut 0 bases from V and 6 bases from J; bases unmatched to any gene: 8. Germline loops: CDR1 LGHNA, CDR2 YSLEER. This CDR3 is built from 15 residues. The CDR3 sequence is CASSQDGGSRSEQYF. For the CDR3, the DNA is TGCGCCAGCAGCCAAGATGGCGGGAGCCGGTCCGAGCAGTACTTC.

The chain carries TRBV5-1 and TRBJ2-2, with D tentatively TRBD2 (5 bases). V was trimmed by 0 bases and J by 4 bases, leaving 10 bases between them. The germline V gene has CDR1 SGHRS and CDR2 YFSETQ. The CDR3 contains 15 residues. The CDR3 sequence: CASSLVPGSTGELFF. CDR3 in DNA: TGCGCCAGCAGCTTGGTGCCGGGATCCACCGGGGAGCTGTTTTTT.

This chain uses TRBV29-1 with TRBJ2-1; 9 nucleotides align to TRBD1. There are 12 residues in the CDR3. V gave up 7 bases and J gave up 6 bases; unmatched junction bases: 4. Germline assignment: CDR1 SQVTM and CDR2 ANQGSEA. The CDR3 coding sequence is TGCAGCGGGACAGGGGTCTTCAATGAGCAGTTCTTC. It specifies CSGTGVFNEQFF.

This clone was seen only once. V and J are TRBV6-5 and TRBJ2-4; TRBD2 matches at 7 bases. Germline values: CDR1 MNHEY, CDR2 SVGAGI. The V gene end was trimmed by 7 bases and the J gene end by 8 bases; junction bases not matched to a gene: 2. This CDR3 has 11 amino acids. The CDR3, as DNA: TGTGCCAGCACCCGGGGGGACATTCAGTACTTC. It specifies CASTRGDIQYF.

The rearrangement links TRBV30 to TRBJ2-2; D is unclear. The CDR3 runs 13 residues. From germline, CDR1 is GTSNPN and CDR2 SVGIG (reference sequence). V was cut by 1 base and J by 4 bases, with 7 bases left in between. Written as DNA, the CDR3 is TGTGCCTGGAGTGGCGGTGGCACCGGGGAGCTGTTTTTT. Protein sequence: CAWSGGGTGELFF. The full variable domain, with the rest looked up from reference TRBV30 and TRBJ2-2, is SQTIHQWPATLVQPVGSPLSLECTVEGTSNPNLYWYRQAAGRGLQLLFYSVGIGQISSEVPQNLSASRPQDRQFILSSKKLLLSDSGFYLCAWSGGGTGELFFGEGSRLTVL.

The chain uses TRBV18 and TRBJ1-2; TRBD1 might be the D (5 bases). There are 14 residues in the CDR3. The ends were cut back, 0 bases at V and 7 bases at J, with 12 bases in the middle. The germline V gene has CDR1 KGHSH and CDR2 LQKENI. CDR3 DNA: TGTGCCAGCTCACCACCAGGAGGGGCGGGTGGCTACACCTTC. Translation gives CASSPPGGAGGYTF.

This clone occurred once. The V gene is TRBV11-3, the J gene TRBJ2-1, with TRBD2 identical over 10 bases. Germline V gives CDR1 SGHNT, CDR2 YENEEA. The length of the CDR3 is 16 residues. Trimming took 4 bases from V and 3 from J; bases not matched to a gene: 6. In nucleotides, the CDR3 is TGTGCCAGCAGCTCGGCCGGGACTAGCGACTACAATGAGCAGTTCTTC. This encodes CASSSAGTSDYNEQFF.

The chain uses TRBV2 and TRBJ2-1, with a possible D match to TRBD2 (5 bases). The germline CDR1 and CDR2 sequences are SNHLY and FYNNEI. V was clipped by 10 bases and J by 4 bases, with 14 bases between them. The CDR3 spans 13 residues. CDR3: CATKLEGYNEQFF. Written as DNA, the CDR3 is TGTGCCACCAAACTAGAAGGTTACAATGAGCAGTTCTTC. Supplemented by reference TRBV2 and TRBJ2-1, the full variable domain reads EPEVTQTPSHQVTQMGQEVILRCVPISNHLYFYWYRQILGQKVEFLVSFYNNEISEKSEIFDDQFSVERPDGSNFTLKIRSTKLEDSAMYFCATKLEGYNEQFFGPGTRLTVL.

The V and J genes are TRBV19 and TRBJ1-5; the match to TRBD1 covers 8 bases. Germline CDR1 and CDR2: LNHDA and SQIVND (reference sequence). The CDR3 is made up of 14 amino acids. After removal of 6 bases from V and 4 bases from J, the junction contained 5 bases not matched to a gene. This CDR3 is CASRGQAPNQPQHF. CDR3 coding DNA: TGTGCCAGTAGGGGACAGGCCCCTAATCAGCCCCAGCATTTT. Based on the CDR3 plus reference TRBV19 and TRBJ1-5, the full variable domain is DGGITQSPKYLFRKEGQNVTLSCEQNLNHDAMYWYRQDPGQGLRLIYYSQIVNDFQKGDIAEGYSVSREKKESFPLTVTSAQKNPTAFYLCASRGQAPNQPQHFGDGTRLSIL.

J is TRBJ2-1 and V is TRBV28; 11 bases line up with TRBD2. The CDR3 contains 15 residues. CDR1 is MDHEN and CDR2 is SYDVKM in the germline V gene. J gave up 5 bases and V 2 bases, and 2 bases lay outside the gene matches. DNA for the CDR3: TGTGCCAGCAGTTTAGAACTAGCGGGGGACAATGAGCAGTTCTTC. This codes for CASSLELAGDNEQFF.

This rearrangement joins TRBV5-1 to TRBJ2-3; a weak D match, TRBD2 (6 bases). Germline V lookup: CDR1 SGHRS, CDR2 YFSETQ. The CDR3 totals 17 residues. V was shortened by 4 bases and J by 2 bases, with 20 bases between the two germline ends. CDR3 coding DNA: TGCGCCAGCAGCGAAATACTAGCCGAGGTAATCACAGATACGCAGTATTTT. Translated, it gives CASSEILAEVITDTQYF.